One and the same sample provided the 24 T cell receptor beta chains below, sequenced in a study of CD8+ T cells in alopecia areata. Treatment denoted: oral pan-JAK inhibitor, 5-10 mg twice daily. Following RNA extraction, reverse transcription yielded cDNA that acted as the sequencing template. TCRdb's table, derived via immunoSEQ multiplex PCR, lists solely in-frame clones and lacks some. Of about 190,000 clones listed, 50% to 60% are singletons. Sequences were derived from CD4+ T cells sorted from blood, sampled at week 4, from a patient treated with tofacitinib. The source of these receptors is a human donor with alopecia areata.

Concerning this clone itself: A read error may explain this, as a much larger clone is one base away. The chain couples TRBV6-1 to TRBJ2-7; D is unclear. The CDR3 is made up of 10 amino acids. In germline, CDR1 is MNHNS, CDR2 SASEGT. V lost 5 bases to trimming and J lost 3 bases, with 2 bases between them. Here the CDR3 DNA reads TGTGCCAGCAGTTACTACGAGCAGTACTTC. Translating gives CASSYYEQYF.

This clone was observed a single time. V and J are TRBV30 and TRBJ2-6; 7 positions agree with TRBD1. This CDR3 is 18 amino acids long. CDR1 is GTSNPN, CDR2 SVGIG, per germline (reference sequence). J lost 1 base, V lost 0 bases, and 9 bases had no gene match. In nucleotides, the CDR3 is TGTGCCTGGAGTGTGATGGGACAGCTATTTTCTGGGGCCAACGTCCTGACTTTC. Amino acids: CAWSVMGQLFSGANVLTF.

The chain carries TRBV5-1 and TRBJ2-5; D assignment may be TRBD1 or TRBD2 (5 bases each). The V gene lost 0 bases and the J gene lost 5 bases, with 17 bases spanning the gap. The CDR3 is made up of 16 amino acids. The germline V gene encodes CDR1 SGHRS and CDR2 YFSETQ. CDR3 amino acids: CASSLALGGERETQYF. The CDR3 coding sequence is TGCGCCAGCAGCTTGGCCCTTGGGGGAGAACGCGAGACCCAGTACTTC.

The CDR3 region is CASSLYLAGGVDTQYF. For the CDR3, the DNA is TGTGCCAGCAGTTTATACCTTGCGGGAGGGGTAGATACGCAGTATTTT. The chain uses TRBV27 and TRBJ2-3, with 9 bases fitting TRBD2. The V gene end was trimmed by 1 base and the J gene end by 5 bases; junction bases not matched to a gene: 7. The CDR3 consists of 16 residues. Per the germline V gene, CDR1 is MNHEY and CDR2 is SMNVEV (reference sequence).

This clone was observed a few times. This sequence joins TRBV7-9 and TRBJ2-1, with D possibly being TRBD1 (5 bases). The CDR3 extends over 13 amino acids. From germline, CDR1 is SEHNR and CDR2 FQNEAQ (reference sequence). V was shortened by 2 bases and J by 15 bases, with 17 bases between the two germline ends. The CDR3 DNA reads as TGTGCCAGCAGCTTATTAGGGGCCCTATGGTTGTTCTTC. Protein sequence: CASSLLGALWLFF.

CDR3 bases: TGCGCCAGCACACCGGGACAGGGGGGGGAAGAGACCCAGTACTTC. Its protein product is CASTPGQGGEETQYF. The chain links TRBV4-1 to TRBJ2-5; 11 positions match TRBD1. The CDR3 extends over 15 amino acids. Looked up from germline, CDR1 is MGHRA and CDR2 is YSYEKL. The V segment lost 7 bases and the J segment 3 bases; nucleotides outside the gene matches: 7.

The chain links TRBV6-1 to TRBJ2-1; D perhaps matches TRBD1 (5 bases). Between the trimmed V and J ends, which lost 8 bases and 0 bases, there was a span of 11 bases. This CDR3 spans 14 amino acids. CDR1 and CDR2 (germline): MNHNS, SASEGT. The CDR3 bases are TGTGCCAGCCTGGGGCCGAGCTCCTACAATGAGCAGTTCTTC. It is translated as CASLGPSSYNEQFF.

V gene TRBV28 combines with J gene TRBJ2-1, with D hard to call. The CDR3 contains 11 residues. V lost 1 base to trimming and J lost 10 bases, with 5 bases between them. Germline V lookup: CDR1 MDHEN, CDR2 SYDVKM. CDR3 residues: CASSLFSEQFF. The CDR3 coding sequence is TGTGCCAGCAGTTTATTCAGCGAGCAGTTCTTC.

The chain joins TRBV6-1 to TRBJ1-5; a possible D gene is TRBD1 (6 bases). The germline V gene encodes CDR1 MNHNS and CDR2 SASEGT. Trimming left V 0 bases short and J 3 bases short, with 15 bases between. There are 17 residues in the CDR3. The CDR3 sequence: CASSEAKSGAHNQPQHF. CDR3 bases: TGTGCCAGCAGTGAAGCGAAATCAGGGGCCCACAATCAGCCCCAGCATTTT.

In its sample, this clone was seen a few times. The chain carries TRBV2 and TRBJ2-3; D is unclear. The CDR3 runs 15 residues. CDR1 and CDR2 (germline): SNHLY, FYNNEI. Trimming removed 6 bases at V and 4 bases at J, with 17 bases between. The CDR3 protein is CASSGNVRAADTQYF. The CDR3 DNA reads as TGTGCCAGCAGCGGTAATGTAAGGGCGGCAGATACGCAGTATTTT.

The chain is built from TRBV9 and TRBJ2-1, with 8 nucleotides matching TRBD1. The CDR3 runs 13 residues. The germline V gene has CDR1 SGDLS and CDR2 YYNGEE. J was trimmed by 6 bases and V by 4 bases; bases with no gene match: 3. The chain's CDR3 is CASSRQGSNEQFF. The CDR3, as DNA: TGTGCCAGCAGCCGACAGGGGAGCAATGAGCAGTTCTTC.

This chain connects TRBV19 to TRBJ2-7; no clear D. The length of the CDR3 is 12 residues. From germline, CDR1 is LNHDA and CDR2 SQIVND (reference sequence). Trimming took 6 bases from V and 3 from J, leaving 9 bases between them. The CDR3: CASSQENYEQYF. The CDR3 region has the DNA TGTGCCAGTAGCCAAGAAAACTACGAGCAGTACTTC.

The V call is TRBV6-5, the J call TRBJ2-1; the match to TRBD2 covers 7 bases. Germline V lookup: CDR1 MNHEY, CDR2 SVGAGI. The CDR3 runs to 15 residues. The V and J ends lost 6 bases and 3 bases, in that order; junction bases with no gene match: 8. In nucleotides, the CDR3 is TGTGCCAGCAGGGCGAAAGGACTAGGCTACAATGAGCAGTTCTTC. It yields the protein CASRAKGLGYNEQFF.

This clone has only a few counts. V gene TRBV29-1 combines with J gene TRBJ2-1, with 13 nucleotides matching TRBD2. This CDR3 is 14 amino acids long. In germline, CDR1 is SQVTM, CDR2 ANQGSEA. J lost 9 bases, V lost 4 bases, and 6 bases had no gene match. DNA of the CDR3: TGCAGCGTTGCCGGACTAGCGGGAGCAGCTGAGCAGTTCTTC. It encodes CSVAGLAGAAEQFF.

CDR3 sequence reads: CAWSTYRIGGSYEQYF. In DNA, the CDR3 is TGTGCCTGGAGTACGTACCGTATAGGGGGCTCCTACGAGCAGTACTTC. The chain links TRBV30 to TRBJ2-7; D is perhaps TRBD1 (6 bases). V lost 2 bases, J lost 0 bases, and 17 bases lay in between. The germline V gene encodes CDR1 GTSNPN and CDR2 SVGIG (reference sequence). This CDR3 has 16 amino acids. Based on the CDR3 plus reference TRBV30 and TRBJ2-7, the full variable domain is SQTIHQWPATLVQPVGSPLSLECTVEGTSNPNLYWYRQAAGRGLQLLFYSVGIGQISSEVPQNLSASRPQDRQFILSSKKLLLSDSGFYLCAWSTYRIGGSYEQYFGPGTRLTVT.

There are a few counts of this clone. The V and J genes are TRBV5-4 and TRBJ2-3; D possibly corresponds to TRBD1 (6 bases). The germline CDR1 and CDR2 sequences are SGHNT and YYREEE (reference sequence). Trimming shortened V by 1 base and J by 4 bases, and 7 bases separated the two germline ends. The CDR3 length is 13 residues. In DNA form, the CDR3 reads TGTGCCAGCAGCTTGTCAGGGGCAGATACGCAGTATTTT. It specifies CASSLSGADTQYF.

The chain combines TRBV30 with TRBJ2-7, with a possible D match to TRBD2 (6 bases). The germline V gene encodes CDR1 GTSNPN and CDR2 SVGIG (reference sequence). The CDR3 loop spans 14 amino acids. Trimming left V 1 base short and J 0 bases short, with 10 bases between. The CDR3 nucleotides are TGTGCCTGGAGTGCAGGGACTGCCTCCTACGAGCAGTACTTC. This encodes CAWSAGTASYEQYF.

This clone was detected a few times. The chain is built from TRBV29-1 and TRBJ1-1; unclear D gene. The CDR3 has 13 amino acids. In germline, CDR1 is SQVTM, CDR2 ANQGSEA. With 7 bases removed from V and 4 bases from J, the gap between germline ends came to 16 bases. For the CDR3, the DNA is TGCAGCGCTTCCGACATGTGGAGCACTGAAGCTTTCTTT. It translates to CSASDMWSTEAFF.

The chain's CDR3 is CASSADRGGEQYF. Here the CDR3 DNA reads TGTGCCAGCAGTGCGGACAGGGGGGGCGAGCAGTACTTC. The V call is TRBV2, the J call TRBJ2-7; 10 nucleotides align to TRBD1. Trimming cost V 4 bases and J 6 bases; bases outside gene matches: 3. The CDR3 is 13 amino acids. The V gene's germline CDR1 is SNHLY and CDR2 FYNNEI.

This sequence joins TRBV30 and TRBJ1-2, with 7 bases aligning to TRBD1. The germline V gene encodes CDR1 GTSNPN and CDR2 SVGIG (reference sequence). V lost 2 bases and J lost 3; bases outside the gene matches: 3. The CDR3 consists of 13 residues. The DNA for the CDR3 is TGTGCCTGGAGTCCCGACAGGGACTATGGCTACACCTTC. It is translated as CAWSPDRDYGYTF.

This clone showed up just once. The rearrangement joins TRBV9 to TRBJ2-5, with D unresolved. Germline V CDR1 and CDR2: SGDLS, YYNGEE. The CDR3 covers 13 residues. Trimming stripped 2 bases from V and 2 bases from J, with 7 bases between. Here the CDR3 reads CASSVGIQETQYF. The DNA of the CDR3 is TGTGCCAGCAGCGTGGGAATTCAAGAGACCCAGTACTTC.

CDR3 loop: CAWSADRRAEAFF. The CDR3, as DNA: TGTGCCTGGAGTGCGGACCGACGGGCTGAAGCTTTCTTT. The rearrangement links TRBV30 to TRBJ1-1; D is unclear. CDR3 length: 13 amino acids. The V gene's germline CDR1 is GTSNPN and CDR2 SVGIG (reference sequence). Trimming shortened V by 1 base and J by 6 bases, and 12 bases separated the two germline ends.

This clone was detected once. As DNA, the CDR3 is TGTGCCAGCAGCTTACGCAATCAGCCCCAGCATTTT. Residues: CASSLRNQPQHF. The chain uses TRBV13 and TRBJ1-5; no firm D call. V lost 2 bases to trimming and J lost 2 bases, with 1 base between them. The V gene's germline CDR1 is PRHDT and CDR2 FYEKMQ (reference sequence). This CDR3 region has 12 residues.

CDR3 DNA: TGTGCCAGCAGTGCCGGGACAGATAGCAATCAGCCCCAGCATTTT. Amino acids: CASSAGTDSNQPQHF. The rearrangement joins TRBV27 to TRBJ1-5; the match to TRBD1 covers 7 bases. Trimming took 5 bases from V and 0 from J; bases not matched to a gene: 4. CDR1 and CDR2 (germline): MNHEY, SMNVEV (reference sequence). CDR3 length equals 15 residues.